Following are 21 T cell receptor beta chains from one sample sequenced in a study of shared clonotypes between healthy human individuals. Measured with immunoSEQ multiplex PCR; TCRdb has only the in-frame clones, and not every one. The top ten clones hold 0.36% of a sample with fewer than 1.6 million clones, about 98.5% of them seen once. Sequenced material: naive CD4+ T cells sorted from blood. Stated subset: CD45RA+ positively selected. The receptors were gathered from a man aged 25 to 40 in good health.

J is TRBJ1-2 and V is TRBV25-1, with TRBD1 identical over 8 bases. Germline CDR1 and CDR2: MGHDK and SYGVNS. The junction had 5 bases not matched to a gene; V was cut back by 2 bases and J by 6 bases. This CDR3 comprises 14 residues. The CDR3 protein is CASSERTGRHGYTF. CDR3 bases: TGTGCCAGCAGTGAACGGACAGGGCGGCATGGCTACACCTTC.

Regarding this clone: The sample contains more than one DNA sequence encoding this CDR3. The chain joins TRBV7-6 to TRBJ2-7; D gene uncertain. V lost 1 base and J 0 bases, leaving 4 bases between the germline ends. This CDR3 comprises 13 residues. CDR1 and CDR2 (germline): SGHVS, FNYEAQ. This CDR3 is CASSLDSSYEQYF. CDR3 bases: TGTGCCAGCAGCTTAGATTCCTCCTACGAGCAGTACTTC.

Notes on this clone: Other DNA sequences in the sample encode the same CDR3. This chain uses TRBV5-1 with TRBJ1-1; no clear D gene. The CDR3 is 14 amino acids. CDR1 and CDR2 from the germline V gene are SGHRS and YFSETQ. Trimming shortened V by 1 base and J by 2 bases, and 9 bases separated the two germline ends. The CDR3 loop is CASSLLGSNTEAFF. The CDR3 coding sequence is TGCGCCAGCAGCTTGCTCGGGTCAAACACTGAAGCTTTCTTT. Looking up the rest from reference TRBV5-1 and TRBJ1-1 gives the full variable domain: KAGVTQTPRYLIKTRGQQVTLSCSPISGHRSVSWYQQTPGQGLQFLFEYFSETQRNKGNFPGRFSGRQFSNSRSEMNVSTLELGDSALYLCASSLLGSNTEAFFGQGTRLTVV.

V and J are TRBV28 and TRBJ2-1, with 7 bases matching TRBD1. With 5 bases clipped from V and 2 bases from J, the junction kept 15 bases outside the gene matches. The germline gives CDR1 MDHEN, CDR2 SYDVKM. The CDR3 covers 18 residues. CDR3 sequence reads: CASSPNPRRGSAYNEQFF. CDR3 sequence (DNA): TGTGCCAGCAGTCCCAACCCTCGCAGGGGGTCAGCCTACAATGAGCAGTTCTTC. Combining the CDR3 with reference TRBV28 and TRBJ2-1 gives the whole variable domain DVKVTQSSRYLVKRTGEKVFLECVQDMDHENMFWYRQDPGLGLRLIYFSYDVKMKEKGDIPEGYSVSREKKERFSLILESASTNQTSMYLCASSPNPRRGSAYNEQFFGPGTRLTVL.

V usage is TRBV4-3 and J usage is TRBJ1-2; 9 nucleotides align to TRBD1. The V gene's germline CDR1 is LGHNA and CDR2 YSLEER. V shed 4 bases, J shed 2 bases, and the junction held 5 bases outside the gene matches. The CDR3 length is 15 residues. CDR3 amino acids: CASSLRQGVNYGYTF. In DNA form, the CDR3 reads TGCGCCAGCAGCCTACGACAGGGGGTGAACTATGGCTACACCTTC.

The rearrangement joins TRBV25-1 to TRBJ1-3; tentative D call: TRBD1 (5 bases). V shed 0 bases and J shed 0 bases, with 12 bases lying between them. The germline gives CDR1 MGHDK, CDR2 SYGVNS. This CDR3 spans 17 amino acids. CDR3 sequence: CASSEYPGGASGNTIYF. The DNA for the CDR3 is TGTGCCAGCAGTGAATATCCAGGAGGGGCCTCTGGAAACACCATATATTTT.

V usage is TRBV27 and J usage is TRBJ2-3; the match to TRBD2 covers 7 bases. The junction had 24 bases not matched to a gene; V was cut back by 5 bases and J by 4 bases. The CDR3 is 20 residues long. Germline V CDR1 and CDR2: MNHEY, SMNVEV (reference sequence). In nucleotides, the CDR3 is TGTGCCAGCAGTCCTCTGTTTCTAGCGGTCCCGGGGAAAAGGGCAGATACGCAGTATTTT. Translation: CASSPLFLAVPGKRADTQYF.

The rearrangement joins TRBV2 to TRBJ1-5, with D unclear. V lost 4 bases to trimming and J lost 5 bases, with 9 bases between them. CDR1 is SNHLY and CDR2 is FYNNEI in the germline V gene. The CDR3 runs to 13 residues. The CDR3 DNA follows: TGTGCCAGCAGTGGTGAACGAGATCAGCCCCAGCATTTT. Its translation is CASSGERDQPQHF.

The rearrangement joins TRBV6-6 to TRBJ2-6; D perhaps matches TRBD2 (6 bases). This CDR3 spans 14 amino acids. V gave up 6 bases and J gave up 8 bases, with 14 bases separating them. Germline assignment: CDR1 MNHNY and CDR2 SVGAGI (reference sequence). As DNA, the CDR3 is TGTGCCAGCAGCGGGGCAGGGAGGCCCAACGTCCTGACTTTC. Amino acids: CASSGAGRPNVLTF.

The J gene is TRBJ1-1, the V gene TRBV18, with 7 bases that match TRBD1. The CDR3 consists of 15 residues. CDR1 is KGHSH and CDR2 is LQKENI in the germline V gene. The trim removed 1 base at V and 3 bases at J, leaving 5 bases unmatched. CDR3 region: CASSPLTGRDTEAFF. DNA for the CDR3: TGTGCCAGCTCACCACTGACAGGGAGGGACACTGAAGCTTTCTTT. The full variable domain, rest sourced from reference TRBV18 and TRBJ1-1, is NAGVMQNPRHLVRRRGQEARLRCSPMKGHSHVYWYRQLPEEGLKFMVYLQKENIIDESGMPKERFSAEFPKEGPSILRIQQVVRGDSAAYFCASSPLTGRDTEAFFGQGTRLTVV.

This sequence joins TRBV7-2 and TRBJ2-1; maybe TRBD2 (6 bases). Trimming left V 5 bases short and J 9 bases short, with 20 bases between. The CDR3 has 15 amino acids. Germline V gene sequence: CDR1 SGHTA, CDR2 FQGNSA. The CDR3 is CASSPSRGGSLEQFF. CDR3 DNA: TGTGCCAGCAGCCCCTCTCGTGGGGGGTCGCTTGAGCAGTTCTTC.

The chain carries TRBV28 and TRBJ2-2; 7 nucleotides align to TRBD2. Losses at the gene ends were 2 bases for V and 7 bases for J; bases not matched to a gene: 13. The CDR3 totals 17 residues. Germline V gene lookup returns CDR1 MDHEN and CDR2 SYDVKM. The CDR3 sequence: CASSLATFGGMNGELFF. The DNA for the CDR3 is TGTGCCAGCAGTTTAGCCACTTTCGGGGGGATGAACGGGGAGCTGTTTTTT.

J is TRBJ2-3 and V is TRBV11-2; 7 positions match TRBD2. The CDR3 has 19 residues. Trimming at V came to 2 bases and at J to 0 bases, leaving 14 bases not matched to a gene. Looked up from germline, CDR1 is SGHAT and CDR2 is FQNNGV. CDR3 region: CASSLFLPSGATSTDTQYF. Written as DNA, the CDR3 is TGTGCCAGCAGCTTATTCTTGCCTAGCGGAGCGACTAGCACAGATACGCAGTATTTT.

This chain links TRBV7-6 with TRBJ2-6, with D maybe TRBD1 (6 bases). Trimming removed 6 bases at V and 0 bases at J, with 12 bases between. The CDR3 extends over 16 amino acids. Germline V gene sequence: CDR1 SGHVS, CDR2 FNYEAQ. The CDR3 is CASSLGQISGANVLTF. The CDR3 coding sequence is TGTGCCAGCAGTCTCGGACAGATCTCTGGGGCCAACGTCCTGACTTTC.

The chain has TRBV7-9 and TRBJ2-7, with TRBD1 matching over 11 bases. Germline V gene lookup returns CDR1 SEHNR and CDR2 FQNEAQ (reference sequence). CDR3 size: 17 residues. Unmatched junction bases numbered 9, after V lost 1 base and J lost 4 bases. The CDR3 here is CASSLGEGQGVMYEQYF. For the CDR3, the DNA is TGTGCCAGCAGCTTAGGGGAGGGACAGGGGGTGATGTACGAGCAGTACTTC.

This clone appeared a single time. The rearrangement uses TRBV27 and TRBJ2-5, with 8 nucleotides matching TRBD1. The CDR3 runs 14 residues. From germline, CDR1 is MNHEY and CDR2 SMNVEV (reference sequence). With 10 bases clipped from V and 1 base from J, the junction kept 8 bases outside the gene matches. The CDR3 here is CATRADRVQETQYF. The CDR3, as DNA: TGTGCCACCAGGGCGGACAGGGTCCAAGAGACCCAGTACTTC.

This clone was observed once. The V and J genes are TRBV28 and TRBJ2-2; D is possibly TRBD1 or TRBD2 (5 bases each). Trimming cost V 11 bases and J 3 bases, with 13 bases left between them. The V gene's germline CDR1 is MDHEN and CDR2 SYDVKM. The CDR3 is 13 amino acids. CDR3 nucleotides: TGTGCCGCCCGGGACCAACACACCGGGGAGCTGTTTTTT. Amino acids: CAARDQHTGELFF.

The chain recombines TRBV5-4 with TRBJ2-3, with 7 bases aligning to TRBD1. The CDR3 sequence is 17 residues long. Losses at the gene ends were 0 bases for V and 3 bases for J; bases not matched to a gene: 10. Germline-derived CDR1 and CDR2 are SGHNT and YYREEE (reference sequence). CDR3 nucleotide sequence: TGTGCCAGCAGCTTGGCCGGGGACAGTCTAGTTACAGATACGCAGTATTTT. Translating gives CASSLAGDSLVTDTQYF.

The CDR3 DNA reads TGCGCCAGCAGCCAGGAGCACGTCAGGCAGACTAGTCGAACGGGAGATACGCAGTATTTT. As protein: CASSQEHVRQTSRTGDTQYF. The chain couples TRBV4-3 to TRBJ2-3, with D tentatively TRBD2 (6 bases). V gave up 3 bases and J gave up 5 bases, with 30 bases separating them. Germline assignment: CDR1 LGHNA and CDR2 YSLEER. The length of the CDR3 is 20 residues.

This chain connects TRBV5-4 to TRBJ2-7; no reliable D call. The CDR3 consists of 11 residues. Germline V gene lookup returns CDR1 SGHNT and CDR2 YYREEE (reference sequence). V was pared by 5 bases and J by 1 base, with 4 bases between. The CDR3: CASSPSYEQYF. CDR3 bases: TGTGCCAGCAGTCCGTCCTACGAGCAGTACTTC.

The chain is built from TRBV7-3 and TRBJ2-5; 13 positions agree with TRBD2. V lost 4 bases and J lost 2; bases outside the gene matches: 10. CDR1 and CDR2 from the germline V gene are SGHTA and FQGTGA. This CDR3 spans 18 amino acids. CDR3 amino acids: CASSSRRTSGGIQETQYF. The CDR3 nucleotides are TGTGCCAGCAGCTCACGTCGGACTAGCGGGGGAATACAAGAGACCCAGTACTTC.